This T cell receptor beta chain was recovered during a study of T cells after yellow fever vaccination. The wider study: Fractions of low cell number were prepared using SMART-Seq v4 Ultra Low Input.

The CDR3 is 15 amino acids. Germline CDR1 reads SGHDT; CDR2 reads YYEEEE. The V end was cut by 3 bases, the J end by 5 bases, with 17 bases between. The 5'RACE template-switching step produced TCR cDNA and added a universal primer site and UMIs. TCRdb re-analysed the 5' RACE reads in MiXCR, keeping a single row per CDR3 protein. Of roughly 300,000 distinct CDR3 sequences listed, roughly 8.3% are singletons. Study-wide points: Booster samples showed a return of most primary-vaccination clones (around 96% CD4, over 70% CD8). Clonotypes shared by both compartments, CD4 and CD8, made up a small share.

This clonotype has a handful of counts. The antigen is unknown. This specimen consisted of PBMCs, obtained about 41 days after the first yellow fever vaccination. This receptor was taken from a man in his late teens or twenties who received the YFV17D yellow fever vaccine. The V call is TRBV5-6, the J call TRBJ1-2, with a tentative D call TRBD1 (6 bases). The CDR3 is CASSSAGGGRYGYTF. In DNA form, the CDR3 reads TGTGCCAGCAGCTCGGCGGGGGGCGGCCGTTATGGCTACACCTTC.